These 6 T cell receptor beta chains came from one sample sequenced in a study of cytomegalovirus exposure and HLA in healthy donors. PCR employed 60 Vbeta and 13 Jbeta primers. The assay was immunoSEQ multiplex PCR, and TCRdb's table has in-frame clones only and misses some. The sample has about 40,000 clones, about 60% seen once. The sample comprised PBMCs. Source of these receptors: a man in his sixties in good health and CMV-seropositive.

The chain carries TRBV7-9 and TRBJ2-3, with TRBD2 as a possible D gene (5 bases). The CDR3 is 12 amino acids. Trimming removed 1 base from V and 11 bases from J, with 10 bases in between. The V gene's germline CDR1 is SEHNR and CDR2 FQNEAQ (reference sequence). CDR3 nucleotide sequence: TGTGCCAGCAGCTTAGTTAGTCGGGAGCAGTATTTT. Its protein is CASSLVSREQYF.

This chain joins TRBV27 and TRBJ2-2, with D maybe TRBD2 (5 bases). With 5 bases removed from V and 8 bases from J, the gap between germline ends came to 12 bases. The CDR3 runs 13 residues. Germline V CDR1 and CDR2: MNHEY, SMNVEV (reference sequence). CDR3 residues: CASSPLSGGELFF. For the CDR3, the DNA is TGTGCCAGCAGTCCCCTTTCGGGAGGGGAGCTGTTTTTT.

CDR3 sequence reads: CAWSVNRIYEQYF. For the CDR3, the DNA is TGTGCCTGGAGTGTAAACAGGATCTACGAGCAGTACTTC. The gene calls are TRBV30 and TRBJ2-7, with D tentatively TRBD1 (5 bases). The germline gives CDR1 GTSNPN, CDR2 SVGIG (reference sequence). CDR3 length equals 13 residues. The V and J ends lost 0 bases and 3 bases respectively, with 9 bases between them.

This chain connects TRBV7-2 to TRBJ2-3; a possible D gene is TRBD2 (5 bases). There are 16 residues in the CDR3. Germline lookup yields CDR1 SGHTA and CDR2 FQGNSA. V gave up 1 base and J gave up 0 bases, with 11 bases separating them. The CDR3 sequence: CASSLGTGYSTDTQYF. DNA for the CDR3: TGTGCCAGCAGCTTAGGGACTGGATATAGCACAGATACGCAGTATTTT.

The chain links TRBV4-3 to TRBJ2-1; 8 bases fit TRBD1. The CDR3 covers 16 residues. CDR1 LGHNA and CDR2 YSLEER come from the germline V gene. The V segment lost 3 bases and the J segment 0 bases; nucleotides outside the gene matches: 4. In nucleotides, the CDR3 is TGCGCCAGCAGCCATCTAACAGGGGGCTCCTACAATGAGCAGTTCTTC. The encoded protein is CASSHLTGGSYNEQFF.

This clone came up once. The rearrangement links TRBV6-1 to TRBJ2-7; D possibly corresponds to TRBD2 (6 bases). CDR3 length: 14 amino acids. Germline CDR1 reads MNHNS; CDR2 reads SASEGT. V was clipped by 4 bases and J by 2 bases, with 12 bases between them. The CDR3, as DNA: TGTGCCAGCAGTGTTGCGGGACTGACCTACGAGCAGTACTTC. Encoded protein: CASSVAGLTYEQYF.